What follows describes a single T cell receptor (beta chain). V shed 7 bases and J shed 1 base, with 13 bases lying between them. The CDR3 contains 14 residues. Per the germline V gene, CDR1 is SNHLY and CDR2 is FYNNEI. The data belong to a study of control samples from healthy donors and cancer patients. Produced via immunoSEQ multiplex PCR; TCRdb's table is partial and in-frame only. The repertoire holds about 150,000 clones, with more than 85% as singletons. Sequences were obtained from blood. The rearrangement links TRBV2 to TRBJ1-1; D not certain. The origin of this receptor is a man over 45 in good health. In DNA form, the CDR3 reads TGTGCCAGCACCTTTTCAAGGGAGAACACTGAAGCTTTCTTT. Translated, it gives CASTFSRENTEAFF.